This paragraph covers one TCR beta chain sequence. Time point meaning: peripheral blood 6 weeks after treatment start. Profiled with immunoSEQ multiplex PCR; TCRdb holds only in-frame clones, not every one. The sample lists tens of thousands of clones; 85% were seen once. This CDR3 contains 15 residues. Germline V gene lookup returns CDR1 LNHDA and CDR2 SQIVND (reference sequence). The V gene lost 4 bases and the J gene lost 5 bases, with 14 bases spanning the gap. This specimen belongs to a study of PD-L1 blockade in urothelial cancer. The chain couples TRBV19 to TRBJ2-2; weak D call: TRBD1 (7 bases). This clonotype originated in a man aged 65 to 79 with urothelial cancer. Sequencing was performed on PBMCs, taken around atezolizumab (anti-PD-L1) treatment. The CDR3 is CASSSGRGVTGELFF. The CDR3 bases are TGTGCCAGTAGTAGCGGCAGGGGGGTTACCGGGGAGCTGTTTTTT.